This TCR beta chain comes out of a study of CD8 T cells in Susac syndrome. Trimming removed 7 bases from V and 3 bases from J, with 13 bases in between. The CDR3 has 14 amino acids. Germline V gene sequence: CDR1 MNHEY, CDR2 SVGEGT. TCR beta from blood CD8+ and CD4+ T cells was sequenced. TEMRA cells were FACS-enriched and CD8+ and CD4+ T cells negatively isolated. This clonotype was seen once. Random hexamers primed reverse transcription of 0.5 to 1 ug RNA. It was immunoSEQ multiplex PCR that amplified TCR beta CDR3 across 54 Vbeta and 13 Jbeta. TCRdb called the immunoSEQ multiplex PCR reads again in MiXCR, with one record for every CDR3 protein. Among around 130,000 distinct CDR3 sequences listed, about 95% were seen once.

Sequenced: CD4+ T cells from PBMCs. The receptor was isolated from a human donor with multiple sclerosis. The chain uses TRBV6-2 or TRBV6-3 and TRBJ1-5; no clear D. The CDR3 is CASNPTETNQPQHF. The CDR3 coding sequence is TGTGCCAGCAACCCGACCGAAACCAATCAGCCCCAGCATTTT.